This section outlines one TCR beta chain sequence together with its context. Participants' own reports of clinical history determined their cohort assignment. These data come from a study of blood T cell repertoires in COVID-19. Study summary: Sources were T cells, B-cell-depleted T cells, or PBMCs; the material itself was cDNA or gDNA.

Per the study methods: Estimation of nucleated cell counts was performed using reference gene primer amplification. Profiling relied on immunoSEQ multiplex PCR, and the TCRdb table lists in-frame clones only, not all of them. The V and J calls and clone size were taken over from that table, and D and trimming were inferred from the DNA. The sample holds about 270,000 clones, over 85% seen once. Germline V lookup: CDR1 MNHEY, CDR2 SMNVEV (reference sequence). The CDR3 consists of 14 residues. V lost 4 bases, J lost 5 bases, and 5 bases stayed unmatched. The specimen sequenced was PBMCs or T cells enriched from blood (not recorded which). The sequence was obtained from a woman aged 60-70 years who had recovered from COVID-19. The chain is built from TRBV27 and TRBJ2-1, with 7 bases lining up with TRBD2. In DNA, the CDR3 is TGTGCCAGCAGTTCTAGCGGCCTAAACAATGAGCAGTTCTTC. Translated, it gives CASSSSGLNNEQFF.